This T cell receptor beta chain derives from a study of OX40 agonist ivuxolimab in advanced cancers. V lost 5 bases and J lost 5, with 15 bases in between. The CDR3 totals 14 residues. Germline values: CDR1 MDHEN, CDR2 SYDVKM. Broader study findings: There were, on average, more expanded clones in CD8+ T cells than in CD4+.

This clone has only one observation. Its target is unknown. Some clones are missing from TCRdb's copy, which holds only in-frame ones; the method was immunoSEQ multiplex PCR. The repertoire holds roughly 92,000 clones, with nearly 90% as singletons. This sample comprised CD4+ or CD8+ T cells sorted from blood, obtained in a trial of the OX40 agonist ivuxolimab. This chain links TRBV28 with TRBJ1-1; D uncertain. This TCR derives from an adult with an advanced solid tumor such as melanoma, head and neck, liver or kidney cancer. The CDR3 bases are TGTGCCAGCAGTCACTCCCGCTGGAGTACTGAAGCTTTCTTT. As protein: CASSHSRWSTEAFF.